The present TCR beta chain was sequenced within a study of naive and memory T cell subsets. The beta constant-region primer was an equimolar mix of two oligonucleotides covering TRBC1 and TRBC2. Four rounds of PCR amplified the ligated cDNA using nested alpha and beta constant-region primers plus SP2. TCRdb reanalysed the UMI-ligation and nested PCR reads using MiXCR and keeps one entry per CDR3 protein. The sample includes 98,000 or so distinct CDR3 sequences, approximately 11% of them seen just once. In this sample, this clonotype turned up many times. Its antigen is not known. Findings and caveats of the study: Possibly reflecting memory cells re-expressing CD45RA, a few larger clonotypes occurred in naive repertoires, especially CD8. The power law exponent of TCR abundance differed between naive and memory cells.

V shed 7 bases and J 0 bases; nucleotides not matched to a gene: 5. Germline lookup yields CDR1 SNHLY and CDR2 FYNNEI. The CDR3 is made up of 15 amino acids. This rearrangement joins TRBV2 to TRBJ2-3; 9 bases map to TRBD2. Sequenced material: naive CD4+ T cells from blood. This receptor was taken from a human donor in good health. CDR3 nucleotide sequence: TGTGCCAGCACTTTGACTAGCGGAAGCACAGATACGCAGTATTTT. Amino acids: CASTLTSGSTDTQYF.